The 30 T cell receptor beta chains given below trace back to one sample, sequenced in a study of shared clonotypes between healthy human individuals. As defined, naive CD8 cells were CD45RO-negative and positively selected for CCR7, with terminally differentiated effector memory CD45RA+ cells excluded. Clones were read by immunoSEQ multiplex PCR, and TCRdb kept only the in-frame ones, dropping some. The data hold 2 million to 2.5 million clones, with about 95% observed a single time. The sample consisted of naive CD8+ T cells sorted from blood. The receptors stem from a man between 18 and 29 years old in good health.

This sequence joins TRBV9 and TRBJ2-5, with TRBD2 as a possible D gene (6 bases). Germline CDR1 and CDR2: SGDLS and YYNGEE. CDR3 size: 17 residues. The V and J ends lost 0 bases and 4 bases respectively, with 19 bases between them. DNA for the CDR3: TGTGCCAGCAGCGTAGGGATAGGACGGCGGGACGGAGAGACCCAGTACTTC. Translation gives CASSVGIGRRDGETQYF.

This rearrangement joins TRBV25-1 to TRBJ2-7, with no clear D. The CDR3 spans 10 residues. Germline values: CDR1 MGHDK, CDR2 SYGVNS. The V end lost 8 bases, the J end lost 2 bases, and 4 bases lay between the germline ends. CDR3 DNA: TGTGCCAGCGGGACCTACGAGCAGTACTTC. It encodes CASGTYEQYF.

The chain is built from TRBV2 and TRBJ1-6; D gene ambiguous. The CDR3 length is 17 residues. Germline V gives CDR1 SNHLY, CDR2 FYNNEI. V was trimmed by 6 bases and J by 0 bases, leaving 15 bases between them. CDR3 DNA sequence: TGTGCCAGCAGGGCCGGGCCGCTGGCCTCCTATAATTCACCCCTCCACTTT. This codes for CASRAGPLASYNSPLHF.

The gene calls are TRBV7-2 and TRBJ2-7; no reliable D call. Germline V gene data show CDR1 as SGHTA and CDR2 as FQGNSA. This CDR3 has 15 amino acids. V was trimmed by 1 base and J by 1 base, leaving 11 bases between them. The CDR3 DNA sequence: TGTGCCAGCAGCTTAGGGGCCTTCCTGTCCTACGAGCAGTACTTC. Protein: CASSLGAFLSYEQYF.

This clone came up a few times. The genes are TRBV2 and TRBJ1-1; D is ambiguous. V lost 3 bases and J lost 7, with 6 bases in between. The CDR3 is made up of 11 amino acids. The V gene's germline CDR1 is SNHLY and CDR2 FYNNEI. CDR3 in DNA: TGTGCCAGCAGTGATACCTTTGAAGCTTTCTTT. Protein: CASSDTFEAFF.

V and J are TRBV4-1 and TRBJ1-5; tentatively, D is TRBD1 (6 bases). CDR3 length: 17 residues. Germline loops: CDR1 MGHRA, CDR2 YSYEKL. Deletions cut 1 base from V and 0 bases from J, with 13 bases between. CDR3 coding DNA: TGCGCCAGCAGCCAAGTTGGGCAGGGGTATAGCAATCAGCCCCAGCATTTT. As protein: CASSQVGQGYSNQPQHF.

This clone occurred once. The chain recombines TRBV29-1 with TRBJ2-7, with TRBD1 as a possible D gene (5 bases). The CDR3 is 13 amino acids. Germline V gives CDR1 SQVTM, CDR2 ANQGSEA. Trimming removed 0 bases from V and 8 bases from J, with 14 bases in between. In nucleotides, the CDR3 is TGCAGCGTTGAAGAAGGGGCCACTACGAAGCAGTACTTC. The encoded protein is CSVEEGATTKQYF.

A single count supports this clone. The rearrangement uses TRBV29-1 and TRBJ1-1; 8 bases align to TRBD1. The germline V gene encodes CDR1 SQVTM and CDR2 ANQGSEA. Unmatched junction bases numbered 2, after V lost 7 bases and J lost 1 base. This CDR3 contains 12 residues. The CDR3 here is CSAGTGNTEAFF. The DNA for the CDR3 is TGCAGCGCTGGGACAGGGAACACTGAAGCTTTCTTT.

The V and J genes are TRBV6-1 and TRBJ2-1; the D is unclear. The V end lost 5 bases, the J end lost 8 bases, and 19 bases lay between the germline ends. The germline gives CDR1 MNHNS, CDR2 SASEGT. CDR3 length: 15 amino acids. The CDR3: CASSPLGPSPDEQFF. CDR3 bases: TGTGCCAGCAGTCCCTTGGGTCCTAGTCCGGATGAGCAGTTCTTC.

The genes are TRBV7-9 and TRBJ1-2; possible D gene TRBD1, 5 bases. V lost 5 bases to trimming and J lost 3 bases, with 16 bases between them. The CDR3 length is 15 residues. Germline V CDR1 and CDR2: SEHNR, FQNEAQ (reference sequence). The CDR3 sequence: CASSGGGQGDYGYTF. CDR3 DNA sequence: TGTGCCAGCAGCGGGGGTGGCCAGGGAGACTATGGCTACACCTTC.

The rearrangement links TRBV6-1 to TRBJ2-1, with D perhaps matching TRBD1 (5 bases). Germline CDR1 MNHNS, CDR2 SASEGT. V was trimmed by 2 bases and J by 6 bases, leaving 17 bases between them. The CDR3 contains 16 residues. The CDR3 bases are TGTGCCAGCAGTGAACATGGCGAAGGGGTCCTCAATGAGCAGTTCTTC. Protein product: CASSEHGEGVLNEQFF.

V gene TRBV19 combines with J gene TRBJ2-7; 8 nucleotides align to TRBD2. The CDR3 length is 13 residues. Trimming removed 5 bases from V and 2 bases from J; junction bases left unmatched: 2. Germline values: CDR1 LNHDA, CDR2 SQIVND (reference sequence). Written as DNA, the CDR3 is TGTGCCAGTAGTCACGGGAGGGCCTACGAGCAGTACTTC. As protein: CASSHGRAYEQYF.

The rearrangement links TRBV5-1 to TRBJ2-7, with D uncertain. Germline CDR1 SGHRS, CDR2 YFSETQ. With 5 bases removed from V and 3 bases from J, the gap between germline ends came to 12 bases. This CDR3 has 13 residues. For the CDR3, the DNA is TGCGCCAGCAGTTTCGGGCCAGACTACGAGCAGTACTTC. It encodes CASSFGPDYEQYF.

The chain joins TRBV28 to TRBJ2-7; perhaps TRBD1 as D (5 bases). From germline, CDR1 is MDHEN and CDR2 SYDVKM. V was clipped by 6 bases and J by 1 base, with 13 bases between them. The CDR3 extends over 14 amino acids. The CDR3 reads CASSPGSNSYEQYF. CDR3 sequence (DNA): TGTGCCAGCAGCCCAGGGTCAAATTCCTACGAGCAGTACTTC.

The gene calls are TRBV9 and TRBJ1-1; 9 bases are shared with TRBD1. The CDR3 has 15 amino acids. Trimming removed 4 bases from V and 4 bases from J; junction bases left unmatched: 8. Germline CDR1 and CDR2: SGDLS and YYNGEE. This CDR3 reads CASSTHGTGITEAFF. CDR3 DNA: TGTGCCAGCAGCACCCACGGGACAGGGATCACTGAAGCTTTCTTT.

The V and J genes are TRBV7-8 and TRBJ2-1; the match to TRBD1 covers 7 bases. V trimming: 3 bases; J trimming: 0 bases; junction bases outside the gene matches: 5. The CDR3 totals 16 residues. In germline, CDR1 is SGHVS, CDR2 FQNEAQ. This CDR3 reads CASSFGTASSYNEQFF. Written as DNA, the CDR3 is TGTGCCAGCAGCTTCGGGACAGCCAGCTCCTACAATGAGCAGTTCTTC.

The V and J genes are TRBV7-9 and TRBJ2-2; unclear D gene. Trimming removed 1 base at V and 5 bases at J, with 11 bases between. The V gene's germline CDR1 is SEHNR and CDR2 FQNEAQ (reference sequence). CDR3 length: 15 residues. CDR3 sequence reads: CASSLGYPGTGELFF. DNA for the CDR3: TGTGCCAGCAGCTTAGGCTACCCCGGGACCGGGGAGCTGTTTTTT.

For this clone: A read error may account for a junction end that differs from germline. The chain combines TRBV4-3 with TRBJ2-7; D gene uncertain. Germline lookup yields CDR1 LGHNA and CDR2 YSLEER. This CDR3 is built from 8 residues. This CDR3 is CASSRSAF. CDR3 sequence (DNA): TGCGCCAGCAGCCGGTCCGCTTTC.

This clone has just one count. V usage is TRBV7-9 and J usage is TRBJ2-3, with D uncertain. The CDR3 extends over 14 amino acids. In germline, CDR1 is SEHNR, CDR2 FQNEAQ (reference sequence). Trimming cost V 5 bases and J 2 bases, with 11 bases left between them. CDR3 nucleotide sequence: TGTGCCAGCAGCCTCTACGGTCACACAGATACGCAGTATTTT. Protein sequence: CASSLYGHTDTQYF.

The CDR3 nucleotides are TGTGCCAGCAGCTTAGCCCCCCACTACGAGCAGTACTTC. It specifies CASSLAPHYEQYF. The V gene is TRBV7-8, the J gene TRBJ2-7; D unresolved. Germline V CDR1 and CDR2: SGHVS, FQNEAQ. The CDR3 totals 13 residues. Trimming removed 0 bases from V and 3 bases from J, with 6 bases in between.

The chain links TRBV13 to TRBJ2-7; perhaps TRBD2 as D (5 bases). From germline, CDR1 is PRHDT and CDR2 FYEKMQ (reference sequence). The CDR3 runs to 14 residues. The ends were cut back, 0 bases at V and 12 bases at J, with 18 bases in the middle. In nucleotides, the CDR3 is TGTGCCAGCAGCTTAGGGCGCGGGCCCATTCCAGCGTACTTC. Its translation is CASSLGRGPIPAYF.

The CDR3 sequence: CASSSPGQGAYEQYF. DNA of the CDR3: TGTGCCAGCAGCTCCCCGGGACAGGGGGCCTACGAGCAGTACTTC. The chain combines TRBV11-2 with TRBJ2-7, with 11 bases aligning to TRBD1. Germline CDR1 SGHAT, CDR2 FQNNGV. The CDR3 runs to 15 residues. With V trimmed by 4 bases and J by 2 bases, 4 bases remained unmatched.

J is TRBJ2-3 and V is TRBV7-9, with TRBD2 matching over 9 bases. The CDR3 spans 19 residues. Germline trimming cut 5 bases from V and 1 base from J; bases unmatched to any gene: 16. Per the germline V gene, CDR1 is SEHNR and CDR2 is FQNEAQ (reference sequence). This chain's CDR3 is CASSPPGSREGRGTDTQYF. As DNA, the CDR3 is TGTGCCAGCAGCCCACCGGGCTCGCGGGAGGGACGTGGCACAGATACGCAGTATTTT.

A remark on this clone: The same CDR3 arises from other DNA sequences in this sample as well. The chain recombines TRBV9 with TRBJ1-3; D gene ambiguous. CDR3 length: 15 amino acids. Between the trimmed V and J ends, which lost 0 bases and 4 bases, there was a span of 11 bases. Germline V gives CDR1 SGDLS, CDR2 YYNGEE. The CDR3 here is CASSVVGNSGNTIYF. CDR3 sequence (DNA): TGTGCCAGCAGCGTAGTGGGGAATTCAGGAAACACCATATATTTT.

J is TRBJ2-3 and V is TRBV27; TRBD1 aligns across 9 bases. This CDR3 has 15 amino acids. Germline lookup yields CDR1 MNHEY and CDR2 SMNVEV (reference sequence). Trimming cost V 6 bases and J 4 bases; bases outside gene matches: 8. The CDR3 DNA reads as TGTGCCAGCAGAAGAGGGACAGGGAGAGCAGATACGCAGTATTTT. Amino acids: CASRRGTGRADTQYF.

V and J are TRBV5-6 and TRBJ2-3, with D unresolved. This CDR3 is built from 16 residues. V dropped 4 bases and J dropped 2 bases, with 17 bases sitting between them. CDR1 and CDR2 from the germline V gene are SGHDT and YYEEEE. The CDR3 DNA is TGTGCCAGCAGCCCAGACGGGTTTGATTACACAGATACGCAGTATTTT. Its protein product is CASSPDGFDYTDTQYF.

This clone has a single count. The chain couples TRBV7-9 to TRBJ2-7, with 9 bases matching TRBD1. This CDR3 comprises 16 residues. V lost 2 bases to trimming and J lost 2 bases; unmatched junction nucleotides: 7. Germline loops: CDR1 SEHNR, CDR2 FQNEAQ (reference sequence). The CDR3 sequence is CASSLKRDRETYEQYF. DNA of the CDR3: TGTGCCAGCAGCTTAAAACGGGACAGGGAAACCTACGAGCAGTACTTC.

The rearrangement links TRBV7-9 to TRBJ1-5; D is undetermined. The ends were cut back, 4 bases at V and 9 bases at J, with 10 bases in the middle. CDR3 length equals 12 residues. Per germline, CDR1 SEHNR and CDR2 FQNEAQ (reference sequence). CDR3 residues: CASSSGPGPQHF. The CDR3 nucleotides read TGTGCCAGCAGCTCCGGGCCCGGGCCCCAGCATTTT.

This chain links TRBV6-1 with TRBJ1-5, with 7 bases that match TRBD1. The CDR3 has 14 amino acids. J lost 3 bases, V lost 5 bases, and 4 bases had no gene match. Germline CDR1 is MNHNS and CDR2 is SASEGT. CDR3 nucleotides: TGTGCCAGCAGTCCTGACAGGGCCAATCAGCCCCAGCATTTT. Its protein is CASSPDRANQPQHF.

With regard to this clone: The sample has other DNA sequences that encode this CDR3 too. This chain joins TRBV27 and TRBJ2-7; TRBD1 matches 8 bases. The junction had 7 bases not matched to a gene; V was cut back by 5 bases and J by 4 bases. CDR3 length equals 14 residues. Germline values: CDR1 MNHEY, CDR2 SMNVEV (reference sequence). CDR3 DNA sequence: TGTGCCAGCAGTCTAGGACAGGGTGGATACGAGCAGTACTTC. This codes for CASSLGQGGYEQYF.